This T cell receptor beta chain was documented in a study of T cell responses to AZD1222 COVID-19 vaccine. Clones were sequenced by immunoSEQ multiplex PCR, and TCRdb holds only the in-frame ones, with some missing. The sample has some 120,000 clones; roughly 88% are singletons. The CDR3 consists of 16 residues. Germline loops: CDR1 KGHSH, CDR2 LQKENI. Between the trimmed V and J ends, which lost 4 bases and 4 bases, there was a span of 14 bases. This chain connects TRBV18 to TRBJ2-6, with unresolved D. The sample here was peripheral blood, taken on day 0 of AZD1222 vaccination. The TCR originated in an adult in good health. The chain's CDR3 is CASSQTESLGANVLTF. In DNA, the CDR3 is TGTGCCAGCTCACAGACGGAATCCCTAGGGGCCAACGTCCTGACTTTC.